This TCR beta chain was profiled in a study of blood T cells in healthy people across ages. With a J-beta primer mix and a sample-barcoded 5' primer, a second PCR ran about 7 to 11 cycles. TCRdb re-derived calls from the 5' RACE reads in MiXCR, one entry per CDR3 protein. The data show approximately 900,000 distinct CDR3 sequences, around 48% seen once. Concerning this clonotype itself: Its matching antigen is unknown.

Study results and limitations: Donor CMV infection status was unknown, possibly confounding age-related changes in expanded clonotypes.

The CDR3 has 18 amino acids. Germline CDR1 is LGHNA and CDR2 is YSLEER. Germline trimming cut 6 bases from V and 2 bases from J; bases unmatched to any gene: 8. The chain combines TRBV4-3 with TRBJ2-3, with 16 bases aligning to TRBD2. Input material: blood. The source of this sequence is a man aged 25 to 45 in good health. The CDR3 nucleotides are TGCGCCAGCAGTCGGGGACTAGCGGGGGGGCCAGACACAGATACGCAGTATTTT. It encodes CASSRGLAGGPDTDTQYF.